A single sample is the source of the 10 T cell receptor beta chains below, sequenced in a study of control samples from healthy donors and cancer patients. Measured with immunoSEQ multiplex PCR; TCRdb has only the in-frame clones, and not every one. This table has 130,000 or so clones, around nine tenths appearing once. Sequences were obtained from PBMCs. Receptors originate from a man aged 45 to 65 with head and neck cancer.

V usage is TRBV28 and J usage is TRBJ1-1; D gene ambiguous. The CDR3 is 14 amino acids. V lost 8 bases to trimming and J lost 5 bases, with 18 bases between them. Looked up from germline, CDR1 is MDHEN and CDR2 is SYDVKM. The CDR3 reads CASCPGPTTTEAFF. The DNA for the CDR3 is TGTGCCAGCTGTCCGGGCCCTACAACTACTGAAGCTTTCTTT.

This rearrangement joins TRBV11-3 to TRBJ1-1; no clear D gene. The CDR3 runs to 18 residues. The V end was cut by 3 bases, the J end by 5 bases, with 25 bases between. The germline gives CDR1 SGHNT, CDR2 YENEEA. The CDR3 here is CASSLGLYKLTRRTEAFF. The CDR3 nucleotides read TGTGCCAGCAGCTTGGGCCTTTACAAGCTAACCCGGAGGACTGAAGCTTTCTTT.

By share, this clone ranks as large. This chain links TRBV5-1 with TRBJ1-2; maybe TRBD1 (5 bases). This CDR3 spans 15 amino acids. Germline V gene lookup returns CDR1 SGHRS and CDR2 YFSETQ. With 0 bases removed from V and 2 bases from J, the gap between germline ends came to 11 bases. The CDR3 sequence is CASSLGRGGNYGYTF. The CDR3 DNA is TGCGCCAGCAGCTTGGGGAGGGGAGGAAACTATGGCTACACCTTC.

J is TRBJ2-3 and V is TRBV4-1, with a tentative D call TRBD1 (5 bases). The CDR3 spans 15 residues. V was shortened by 0 bases and J by 5 bases, with 12 bases between the two germline ends. Germline assignment: CDR1 MGHRA and CDR2 YSYEKL. CDR3 loop: CASSQEGLGRDTQYF. The CDR3 DNA sequence: TGCGCCAGCAGCCAAGAGGGGCTGGGGCGAGATACGCAGTATTTT.

Concerning this clone: The same CDR3 also results from other DNA sequences found in this sample. The chain uses TRBV25-1 and TRBJ2-5; TRBD1 matches 7 bases. The CDR3 spans 14 residues. Trimming removed 5 bases from V and 0 bases from J; junction bases left unmatched: 3. Germline V gene lookup returns CDR1 MGHDK and CDR2 SYGVNS. DNA for the CDR3: TGTGCCAGCAGTATCAGGGGGTACCAAGAGACCCAGTACTTC. This encodes CASSIRGYQETQYF.

The rearrangement links TRBV29-1 to TRBJ2-1; TRBD2 might be the D (6 bases). There are 13 residues in the CDR3. Trimming removed 6 bases from V and 2 bases from J, with 11 bases in between. Germline V lookup: CDR1 SQVTM, CDR2 ANQGSEA. The CDR3 nucleotides are TGCAGCGTCCGGGGGTTTACCTACAATGAGCAGTTCTTC. Encoded protein: CSVRGFTYNEQFF.

The chain couples TRBV5-4 to TRBJ1-3; D gene ambiguous. CDR1 and CDR2 (germline): SGHNT, YYREEE (reference sequence). The CDR3 is 15 residues long. The V end lost 3 bases, the J end lost 0 bases, and 10 bases lay between the germline ends. The CDR3 DNA is TGTGCCAGCAGCTCTGACACCGGCTCTGGAAACACCATATATTTT. This translates into CASSSDTGSGNTIYF. Together with reference TRBV5-4 and TRBJ1-3, the CDR3 gives the full variable domain: ETGVTQSPTHLIKTRGQQVTLRCSSQSGHNTVSWYQQALGQGPQFIFQYYREEENGRGNFPPRFSGLQFPNYSSELNVNALELDDSALYLCASSSDTGSGNTIYFGEGSWLTVV.

The J gene is TRBJ1-6, the V gene TRBV2, with TRBD1 matching over 8 bases. The CDR3 totals 14 residues. J was trimmed by 10 bases and V by 4 bases; bases with no gene match: 6. Germline V lookup: CDR1 SNHLY, CDR2 FYNNEI. This chain's CDR3 is CASSASTGVSPLHF. CDR3 nucleotide sequence: TGTGCCAGCAGTGCCTCGACAGGGGTATCACCCCTCCACTTT.

In its sample, this clone was seen a few times. CDR3 loop: CASSPPAQETQYF. CDR3 nucleotides: TGTGCCAGCAGCCCCCCGGCGCAAGAGACCCAGTACTTC. The chain is built from TRBV7-9 and TRBJ2-5, with unresolved D. The CDR3 is 13 amino acids. V was clipped by 5 bases and J by 2 bases, with 9 bases between them. Per the germline V gene, CDR1 is SEHNR and CDR2 is FQNEAQ (reference sequence).

The chain combines TRBV6-1 with TRBJ1-2; 9 nucleotides agree with TRBD1. Germline V gene data show CDR1 as MNHNS and CDR2 as SASEGT. This CDR3 is 16 amino acids long. The trim removed 4 bases at V and 8 bases at J, leaving 14 bases unmatched. CDR3 DNA: TGTGCCAGCAGTGCCCCCGGGACAGGGCGCACGGTGGGCTACACCTTC. It encodes CASSAPGTGRTVGYTF.